This TCR beta chain was identified in a study of blood T cells in healthy people across ages. Worth noting for this clonotype: Antigen: not known.

Findings and caveats of the study: What prevented conclusive comparison of naive and antigen-experienced cells was that PBMCs were unsorted.

This CDR3 is 14 amino acids long. The germline CDR1 and CDR2 sequences are ENHRY and SYGVKD. The authors ran a second PCR of about 7 to 12 cycles using a sample-barcoded 5' primer and a J-beta primer mix. TCRdb ran MiXCR on the 5' RACE reads and lists one entry per CDR3 protein. Of about 1.6 million distinct CDR3 sequences listed, 30% to 40% are singletons. This TCR was recovered from a woman aged 30 to 39 in good health. What was sequenced was blood. The rearrangement links TRBV10-3 to TRBJ1-2, with D perhaps TRBD1 (6 bases). CDR3 DNA: TGTGTCTCACTAGGGGCCAGGGGTAATTATGGCTACACCTTC. Translation: CVSLGARGNYGYTF.